This T cell receptor (beta chain) was sequenced for a study of blood T cell repertoires in COVID-19. About the research overall: Specimens from acute and convalescent COVID-19 originated in the United States, Italy and Spain.

Germline loops: CDR1 SSHAT, CDR2 FNYEAQ (reference sequence). This CDR3 region has 15 residues. Assay: immunoSEQ multiplex PCR; the TCRdb copy retains only in-frame clones and omits some. The data show around 180,000 clones, with roughly 91% seen just once and approximately 4.4% held by the top ten. A remark on this clone: The junction shows a germline mismatch at one end, possibly a read error.

Material: peripheral blood. J is TRBJ2-5 and V is TRBV7-7; D might be TRBD2 (6 bases). The sequence derives from a human donor in a cohort sampled during active COVID-19. The CDR3: CASSLDPRAGETQYF. The CDR3 DNA reads TGTGCTAGCAGCTTAGATCCGCGAGCGGGAGAGACCCAGTACTTC.